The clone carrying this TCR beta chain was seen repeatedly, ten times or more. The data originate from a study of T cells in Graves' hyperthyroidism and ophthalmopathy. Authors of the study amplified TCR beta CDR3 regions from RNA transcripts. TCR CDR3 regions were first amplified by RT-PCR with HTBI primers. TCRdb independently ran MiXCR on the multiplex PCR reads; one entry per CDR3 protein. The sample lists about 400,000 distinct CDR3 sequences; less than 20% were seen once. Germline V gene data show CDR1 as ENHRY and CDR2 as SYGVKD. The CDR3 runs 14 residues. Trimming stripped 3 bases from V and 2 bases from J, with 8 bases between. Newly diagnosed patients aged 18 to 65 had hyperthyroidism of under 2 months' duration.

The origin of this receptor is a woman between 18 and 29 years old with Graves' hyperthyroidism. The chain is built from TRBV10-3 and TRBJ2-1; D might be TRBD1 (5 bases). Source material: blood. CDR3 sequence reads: CAISDKGTYNEQFF. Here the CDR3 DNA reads TGTGCCATCAGTGATAAGGGGACCTACAATGAGCAGTTCTTC.